This T cell receptor beta chain derives from a study of spatial heterogeneity in lung cancer. Study-wide context: Each distinct TCR and UMI combination averaged more than ten appearances in raw reads.

Study results and limitations: Ubiquitous expanded tumor TCRs appeared in blood more at resection than follow-up.

Concerning this clonotype: The antigen is unknown.

After removal of 2 bases from V and 6 bases from J, the junction contained 8 bases not matched to a gene. Looked up from germline, CDR1 is MNHEY and CDR2 is SMNVEV (reference sequence). This CDR3 contains 16 residues. Using its own MiXCR run on the 5' RACE reads, TCRdb lists one record per CDR3 protein. The sample contains 50,000 or so distinct CDR3 sequences, about 12% of which appear only once. Time point noted: sample taken at primary tumor resection. Whole RNA, which was extracted from tumor, nontumor lung tissue or frozen PBMC, was sequenced without any cell sorting. The donors comprised around 76 untreated early-stage non-small cell lung cancer patients.

V gene TRBV27 combines with J gene TRBJ2-2; 8 positions match TRBD1. The sequences come from PBMCs, collected at surgery. The TCR comes from a female donor with early-stage non-small cell lung cancer. The CDR3 loop reads CASSLRAGGAAGELFF. In DNA form, the CDR3 reads TGTGCCAGCAGTTTAAGGGCAGGGGGCGCGGCCGGGGAGCTGTTTTTT.